This TCR beta chain derives from a study of T cell changes during pregnancy in multiple sclerosis. Comment on this clone: This specimen includes other DNA sequences encoding the same CDR3.

Clones were read by immunoSEQ multiplex PCR, and TCRdb kept only the in-frame ones, dropping some. The repertoire has about 67,000 clones, 90% to 95% of them found once; the top ten carry more than 1.4%. The CDR3 is 13 residues long. V gave up 3 bases and J gave up 5 bases, with 8 bases separating them. Germline V lookup: CDR1 KGHSH, CDR2 LQKENI. Material: peripheral blood, obtained in the second trimester of pregnancy. The receptor's source is a female donor with multiple sclerosis, enrolled in a pregnancy study. The V call is TRBV18, the J call TRBJ1-5; a possible D gene is TRBD1 (5 bases). As DNA, the CDR3 is TGTGCCAGCTCACCGGGGGAGGATCAGCCCCAGCATTTT. Residues: CASSPGEDQPQHF.